This TCR beta chain appears in the sequencing data of a study of read filtering for tumor transcriptome and immune sequencing. Looking at the study overall: Among patients, 17 to 20 were male and some 15 female, aged about 47 to 80 (mean about 71). Per sample, TCR-region reads ranged about 4 to 10.27 million by IR-seq, roughly 80 to 1,300 by RNA-seq.

The library was built from roughly 400 ng RNA with molecular barcoded adaptors for alpha/delta and beta/gamma chains. From the reads, TCRdb called clonotypes with MiXCR, one entry per CDR3 protein. The data contain 30,000 to 50,000 distinct CDR3 sequences, approximately 10% of them singletons. The CDR3 is 13 amino acids. Germline V CDR1 and CDR2: SGHRS, YFSETQ. With 6 bases removed from V and 4 bases from J, the gap between germline ends came to 13 bases. This clonotype appeared many times. The receptor's source is a donor over 35 with multiple myeloma. The rearrangement uses TRBV5-1 and TRBJ1-1; D ambiguous. The specimen was a population of CD138-negative cells sorted from bone marrow. CDR3 DNA: TGCGCCAGCACTATTAATTTTGGCACTGAAGCTTTCTTT. This sequence encodes CASTINFGTEAFF.